The following is a TCR beta chain sequence with its context. The sample belongs to a study of blood T cell repertoires in COVID-19. Measured with immunoSEQ multiplex PCR; TCRdb has only the in-frame clones, and not every one. The sample contains approximately 230,000 clones, around 87% of which appear only once. Self-reported history from a screening survey and questionnaire set each donor's cohort. Input material: PBMCs or T cells enriched from blood (not recorded which). This clonotype was sampled from a woman in her 30s with acute COVID-19.

CDR3 bases: TGCGCCAGCAGCCAAGATAAGCGTAGCAATCAGCCCCAGCATTTT. Encoded protein: CASSQDKRSNQPQHF. V and J are TRBV4-1 and TRBJ1-5, with D unclear. The CDR3 is made up of 15 amino acids. Trimming took off 0 bases at V and 0 bases at J, with 6 bases between the two ends. Germline CDR1 reads MGHRA; CDR2 reads YSYEKL.